The 32 T cell receptor beta chains below all came from one sample that was sequenced in a study of beta chain features in type 1 diabetes. As every portion of the isolated RNA was reverse transcribed, the sequencing read expressed TCRB transcripts. Libraries were prepared by immunoSEQ multiplex PCR; TCRdb keeps only in-frame clonotypes and omits some of them. The repertoire holds some 400,000 clones, around 16% seen once, with roughly 0.019% in the top ten. Sequenced material: naive CD4+ T cells from blood. These receptors were taken from a woman between 18 and 29 years old in good health.

The chain uses TRBV30 and TRBJ2-3; tentatively, D is TRBD1 (6 bases). This CDR3 spans 13 amino acids. Per germline, CDR1 GTSNPN and CDR2 SVGIG (reference sequence). V was trimmed by 3 bases and J by 0 bases, leaving 7 bases between them. CDR3 loop: CAWSRGSTDTQYF. CDR3 DNA: TGTGCCTGGAGCAGGGGAAGCACAGATACGCAGTATTTT.

This clone was seen only a few times. The chain is built from TRBV4-2 and TRBJ2-7; 8 bases line up with TRBD1. The CDR3 is 17 amino acids. After removal of 4 bases from V and 0 bases from J, the junction contained 11 bases not matched to a gene. Germline CDR1 and CDR2: LGHNA and YNFKEQ. The CDR3 is CASSPPPGQALSYEQYF. The CDR3 nucleotides are TGTGCCAGCAGCCCCCCCCCGGGACAGGCCCTCTCCTACGAGCAGTACTTC.

This clone was detected only a few times. V is TRBV18 and J is TRBJ2-2; TRBD1 matches 7 bases. The CDR3 is 13 amino acids. CDR1 and CDR2 (germline): KGHSH, LQKENI. The ends lost 9 bases at V and 4 bases at J; junction bases unmatched: 5. The CDR3 nucleotides are TGTGCCAGTCGACAGGGTCTCACCGGGGAGCTGTTTTTT. Amino acids: CASRQGLTGELFF. The full variable domain, rest sourced from reference TRBV18 and TRBJ2-2, is NAGVMQNPRHLVRRRGQEARLRCSPMKGHSHVYWYRQLPEEGLKFMVYLQKENIIDESGMPKERFSAEFPKEGPSILRIQQVVRGDSAAYFCASRQGLTGELFFGEGSRLTVL.

In its sample, this clone was seen a few times. V usage is TRBV6-6 and J usage is TRBJ1-2; maybe TRBD1 (5 bases). The CDR3 has 16 amino acids. From germline, CDR1 is MNHNY and CDR2 SVGAGI (reference sequence). V lost 0 bases, J lost 8 bases, and 19 bases lay in between. The CDR3 nucleotides are TGTGCCAGCAGTTACTCTGATTCGGCGGCAGGGAACGGCTACACCTTC. This codes for CASSYSDSAAGNGYTF.

This clone was observed a handful of times. V gene TRBV14 combines with J gene TRBJ2-5, with D possibly TRBD2 on 5 matching bases. V lost 1 base, J lost 1 base, and 16 bases lay in between. CDR1 is SGHDN and CDR2 is FVKESK in the germline V gene. The CDR3 extends over 17 amino acids. CDR3 sequence: CASSQATSSGIQETQYF. Written as DNA, the CDR3 is TGTGCCAGCAGCCAAGCAACCTCTTCGGGGATCCAAGAGACCCAGTACTTC.

This clone occurred a few times. The chain combines TRBV18 with TRBJ2-7, with TRBD1 identical over 8 bases. Germline V gene sequence: CDR1 KGHSH, CDR2 LQKENI. Trimming cost V 5 bases and J 6 bases; bases outside gene matches: 6. The CDR3 is made up of 13 amino acids. CDR3 DNA sequence: TGTGCCAGCTCAAATCTACAGGGGGGCGAGCAGTACTTC. Residues: CASSNLQGGEQYF.

The chain has TRBV4-1 and TRBJ1-1, with a weak D call TRBD1 (5 bases). The V gene's germline CDR1 is MGHRA and CDR2 YSYEKL. The CDR3 covers 17 residues. Trimming took off 1 base at V and 11 bases at J, with 26 bases between the two ends. DNA for the CDR3: TGCGCCAGCAGCCAAGGCCCCCCGCAGGGTGGGGTAAAGAAGGCTTTCTTT. Protein product: CASSQGPPQGGVKKAFF.

This clone was counted only a few times. The chain combines TRBV7-2 with TRBJ2-7, with 7 nucleotides matching TRBD1. The junction had 9 bases not matched to a gene; V was cut back by 4 bases and J by 3 bases. The germline CDR1 and CDR2 sequences are SGHTA and FQGNSA. The CDR3 extends over 15 amino acids. CDR3 protein: CASSSPGTAIYEQYF. In nucleotides, the CDR3 is TGTGCCAGCAGCTCTCCTGGGACAGCAATCTACGAGCAGTACTTC.

In its sample, this clone was seen a few times. The rearrangement links TRBV9 to TRBJ2-1; the match to TRBD1 covers 8 bases. CDR3 length equals 18 residues. Germline V gene lookup returns CDR1 SGDLS and CDR2 YYNGEE. The V and J ends lost 0 bases and 0 bases, in that order; junction bases with no gene match: 8. CDR3 coding DNA: TGTGCCAGCAGCGTAGGACAGGGGAGGTTAAGCTCCTACAATGAGCAGTTCTTC. Amino acid sequence: CASSVGQGRLSSYNEQFF.

The chain combines TRBV7-2 with TRBJ2-7, with TRBD2 matching over 8 bases. CDR1 SGHTA and CDR2 FQGNSA come from the germline V gene. The CDR3 contains 16 residues. The V and J ends lost 5 bases and 3 bases, in that order; junction bases with no gene match: 12. CDR3 sequence reads: CASSPGGARRYYEQYF. Here the CDR3 DNA reads TGTGCCAGCAGCCCCGGGGGGGCGCGTCGTTACTACGAGCAGTACTTC.

This clone was found a few times. The rearrangement links TRBV7-9 to TRBJ1-2, with 9 bases lining up with TRBD1. Germline loops: CDR1 SEHNR, CDR2 FQNEAQ (reference sequence). With V trimmed by 3 bases and J by 6 bases, 5 bases remained unmatched. The CDR3 totals 14 residues. The DNA for the CDR3 is TGTGCCAGCAGCTTGACACAGGGGGCGGATGGCTACACCTTC. It codes for CASSLTQGADGYTF.

The CDR3 reads CAWSSGQGFSNQPQHF. CDR3 DNA: TGTGCCTGGAGTTCTGGACAGGGATTTAGCAATCAGCCCCAGCATTTT. This chain connects TRBV30 to TRBJ1-5; TRBD1 agrees at 8 bases. The CDR3 totals 16 residues. V was clipped by 2 bases and J by 0 bases; unmatched bases: 6. Germline assignment: CDR1 GTSNPN and CDR2 SVGIG (reference sequence).

The V gene is TRBV5-6, the J gene TRBJ2-1; possibly TRBD1 for D (5 bases). CDR3 size: 15 residues. Germline V CDR1 and CDR2: SGHDT, YYEEEE. Trimming took off 4 bases at V and 5 bases at J, with 16 bases between the two ends. The DNA of the CDR3 is TGTGCCAGCAGCCCGGTCCCCCCAGGGAACAATGAGCAGTTCTTC. Amino acids: CASSPVPPGNNEQFF.

This clone was found a few times. The chain recombines TRBV4-3 with TRBJ2-1; 10 nucleotides agree with TRBD2. V trimming: 4 bases; J trimming: 4 bases; junction bases outside the gene matches: 7. The CDR3 totals 16 residues. In germline, CDR1 is LGHNA, CDR2 YSLEER. DNA for the CDR3: TGCGCCAGCAGCCGTTCCTTAGCGGGAGGTTACAATGAGCAGTTCTTC. This codes for CASSRSLAGGYNEQFF.

V usage is TRBV27 and J usage is TRBJ2-6; D possibly corresponds to TRBD2 (5 bases). Germline V CDR1 and CDR2: MNHEY, SMNVEV (reference sequence). This CDR3 is 14 amino acids long. Trimming shortened V by 5 bases and J by 8 bases, and 13 bases separated the two germline ends. The CDR3 sequence is CASSDTRASNVLTF. DNA for the CDR3: TGTGCCAGCAGTGACACTAGGGCCTCCAACGTCCTGACTTTC. The full variable domain, with the rest looked up from reference TRBV27 and TRBJ2-6, is EAQVTQNPRYLITVTGKKLTVTCSQNMNHEYMSWYRQDPGLGLRQIYYSMNVEVTDKGDVPEGYKVSRKEKRNFPLILESPSPNQTSLYFCASSDTRASNVLTFGAGSRLTVL.

The table lists this clone with a few counts. This chain connects TRBV28 to TRBJ2-7; 7 nucleotides align to TRBD1. V shed 3 bases and J 1 base; nucleotides not matched to a gene: 3. CDR1 and CDR2 from the germline V gene are MDHEN and SYDVKM. The CDR3 runs 14 residues. The CDR3: CASSFVDRSYEQYF. CDR3 nucleotides: TGTGCCAGCAGTTTTGTGGACAGGTCCTACGAGCAGTACTTC.

For this clone: At one of its ends the junction is not consistent with the germline gene, which may arise from a read error. The rearrangement joins TRBV19 to TRBJ1-2; D remains unclear. Looked up from germline, CDR1 is LNHDA and CDR2 is SQIVND (reference sequence). This CDR3 comprises 9 residues. The DNA for the CDR3 is TGCGCGACCGGGTCCGGCAGTATCTTC. Protein: CATGSGSIF.

J is TRBJ2-1 and V is TRBV19; 10 bases align to TRBD2. V shed 11 bases and J 6 bases; nucleotides not matched to a gene: 7. The CDR3 has 13 amino acids. Germline CDR1 LNHDA, CDR2 SQIVND (reference sequence). CDR3 sequence: CAGQREGRNEQFF. CDR3 in DNA: TGTGCCGGCCAGCGGGAGGGCCGCAATGAGCAGTTCTTC.

V is TRBV6-1 and J is TRBJ2-1; 11 bases match TRBD2. This CDR3 is built from 16 residues. Germline CDR1 MNHNS, CDR2 SASEGT. The V gene end was trimmed by 2 bases and the J gene end by 5 bases; junction bases not matched to a gene: 5. The DNA for the CDR3 is TGTGCCAGCAGTGAAAGAATAGCGGGAGGGGACAATGAGCAGTTCTTC. Amino acids: CASSERIAGGDNEQFF.

This clone appeared a few times. The chain is built from TRBV5-4 and TRBJ2-7; tentatively, D is TRBD1 (7 bases). The V end lost 6 bases, the J end lost 6 bases, and 16 bases lay between the germline ends. Per the germline V gene, CDR1 is SGHNT and CDR2 is YYREEE (reference sequence). CDR3 size: 13 residues. CDR3: CASTRGVSGEQYF. CDR3 in DNA: TGTGCCAGCACCAGGGGGGTTTCAGGCGAGCAGTACTTC.

The V call is TRBV18, the J call TRBJ1-4, with a weak D call TRBD1 (5 bases). The V and J ends lost 1 base and 2 bases respectively, with 5 bases between them. The CDR3 covers 14 residues. Germline CDR1 KGHSH, CDR2 LQKENI. The chain's CDR3 is CASSPQGTNEKLFF. CDR3 nucleotide sequence: TGTGCCAGCTCACCACAGGGGACTAATGAAAAACTGTTTTTT. Full variable domain (rest looked up from reference TRBV18 and TRBJ1-4): NAGVMQNPRHLVRRRGQEARLRCSPMKGHSHVYWYRQLPEEGLKFMVYLQKENIIDESGMPKERFSAEFPKEGPSILRIQQVVRGDSAAYFCASSPQGTNEKLFFGSGTQLSVL.

The chain has TRBV9 and TRBJ1-2; D is unclear. The CDR3 covers 14 residues. Germline assignment: CDR1 SGDLS and CDR2 YYNGEE. Deletions cut 0 bases from V and 4 bases from J, with 10 bases between. This CDR3 is CASSVGRVSYGYTF. CDR3 sequence (DNA): TGTGCCAGCAGCGTAGGGAGGGTGTCCTATGGCTACACCTTC.

V and J are TRBV19 and TRBJ2-1; TRBD2 agrees at 8 bases. The V gene's germline CDR1 is LNHDA and CDR2 SQIVND (reference sequence). With V trimmed by 4 bases and J by 7 bases, 12 bases remained unmatched. There are 16 residues in the CDR3. The CDR3 nucleotides are TGTGCCAGTAGTACCCAAGCGGGACGGGGGGGGAATGAGCAGTTCTTC. This gives the protein CASSTQAGRGGNEQFF.

The chain employs TRBV30 and TRBJ1-1; TRBD1 matches 7 bases. The germline gives CDR1 GTSNPN, CDR2 SVGIG (reference sequence). V gave up 3 bases and J gave up 4 bases; unmatched junction bases: 8. CDR3 length: 14 residues. The CDR3 sequence: CAWRPTGSTTEAFF. Written as DNA, the CDR3 is TGTGCCTGGAGACCGACAGGGTCCACCACTGAAGCTTTCTTT.

The V and J genes are TRBV18 and TRBJ2-7; 15 bases are a match to TRBD2. The germline V gene encodes CDR1 KGHSH and CDR2 LQKENI. The CDR3 is 17 amino acids. V lost 1 base and J lost 2; bases outside the gene matches: 3. In nucleotides, the CDR3 is TGTGCCAGCTCACCACAAGGACTAGCGGGAGGGGCCTACGAGCAGTACTTC. Translation gives CASSPQGLAGGAYEQYF.

This clone was seen a handful of times. The chain is built from TRBV11-3 and TRBJ2-1; tentative D call: TRBD1 (6 bases). CDR3 length: 15 residues. Germline V gene data show CDR1 as SGHNT and CDR2 as YENEEA. Trimming took 8 bases from V and 4 from J, leaving 18 bases between them. CDR3 in amino acids: CASARGRGKYNEQFF. In DNA form, the CDR3 reads TGTGCCAGCGCGAGAGGCAGGGGAAAATACAATGAGCAGTTCTTC. Together with reference TRBV11-3 and TRBJ2-1, the CDR3 gives the full variable domain: EAGVVQSPRYKIIEKKQPVAFWCNPISGHNTLYWYLQNLGQGPELLIRYENEEAVDDSQLPKDRFSAERLKGVDSTLKIQPAELGDSAVYLCASARGRGKYNEQFFGPGTRLTVL.

The chain uses TRBV10-3 and TRBJ2-1, with D maybe TRBD2 (5 bases). CDR3 length: 15 amino acids. V was cut by 8 bases and J by 4 bases, with 18 bases left in between. The V gene's germline CDR1 is ENHRY and CDR2 SYGVKD. In DNA form, the CDR3 reads TGTGCCATCGGGAACTGGGAGACCGAATACAATGAGCAGTTCTTC. It yields the protein CAIGNWETEYNEQFF.

CDR3 protein: CASSVQAGGSYEQYF. The CDR3 DNA follows: TGTGCCAGCAGCGTCCAAGCGGGAGGGTCCTACGAGCAGTACTTC. The chain has TRBV9 and TRBJ2-7, with TRBD2 matching over 10 bases. The junction had 3 bases not matched to a gene; V was cut back by 2 bases and J by 1 base. The CDR3 totals 15 residues. Germline V gene data show CDR1 as SGDLS and CDR2 as YYNGEE.

The chain couples TRBV30 to TRBJ2-7, with D perhaps matching TRBD1 (6 bases). The CDR3 contains 14 residues. CDR1 is GTSNPN, CDR2 SVGIG, per germline (reference sequence). V was cut by 4 bases and J by 3 bases, with 16 bases left in between. The DNA of the CDR3 is TGTGCCTGGACTCCGGGACATACGATCTACGAGCAGTACTTC. It encodes CAWTPGHTIYEQYF.

This chain links TRBV14 with TRBJ2-1; D is undetermined. With 2 bases removed from V and 3 bases from J, the gap between germline ends came to 8 bases. The CDR3 is made up of 14 amino acids. The germline V gene encodes CDR1 SGHDN and CDR2 FVKESK. The CDR3 DNA reads TGTGCCAGCAGCCAATGGCCAGACTACAATGAGCAGTTCTTC. This translates into CASSQWPDYNEQFF.

V is TRBV7-9 and J is TRBJ1-5; unclear D gene. CDR3 length equals 14 residues. The V end was cut by 3 bases, the J end by 3 bases, with 9 bases between. Germline lookup yields CDR1 SEHNR and CDR2 FQNEAQ (reference sequence). CDR3 in DNA: TGTGCCAGCAGCTTCGCACATTTCAATCAGCCCCAGCATTTT. Its translation: CASSFAHFNQPQHF.

This clone has just a few counts. The chain links TRBV5-1 to TRBJ2-3; 9 bases align to TRBD1. CDR3 size: 15 residues. Trimming removed 3 bases from V and 2 bases from J; junction bases left unmatched: 4. The germline gives CDR1 SGHRS, CDR2 YFSETQ. The CDR3 region is CASSSGQGATDTQYF. The CDR3 DNA is TGCGCCAGCAGCTCGGGACAGGGAGCCACAGATACGCAGTATTTT.